The rows below give T cell receptor beta chains drawn from one sample of a study of shared clonotypes between healthy human individuals. Method: immunoSEQ multiplex PCR; TCRdb's copy keeps in-frame clones and lacks some. Here the sample spans approximately 2,000,000 clones, 93% being singletons. Sequencing used naive CD8+ T cells from PBMCs. These receptors originate from a man younger than 30 in good health. Some clones in this sample may be carry-over from other donors' samples. CDR3s include the opening cysteine and the closing phenylalanine or tryptophan. Clone size appears in some rows only: once, few, many, or a class for an expanded clone.

TRBV6-6 NA CASSYLGLGQPQHF
TRBV13 NA CASSLDRVKYEQYF
TRBV9 few CASAWDPNTEAFF
TRBV29-1 NA CSVDAGVAYEQYF
TRBV6-1 NA CASSGLDTQYF
TRBV7-3 NA CASSLDGGTTYEQYF
TRBV5-1 NA CASSPPGTGSGYTF
TRBV11-2 NA CASSLHPRVGYEQYF
TRBV6-5 NA CASSYSAGQRFYEQYF
TRBV27 NA CASSFGTSFGQFF
TRBV5-1 NA CASSPGLAGYSYNEQFF
TRBV5-1 NA CASSFQGVGGTDTQYF
TRBV7-9 NA CASSPDQGTGYEQYF
TRBV10-2 NA CASSPGTSGPREQFF
TRBV5-4 NA CASSQKREVYNEQFF
TRBV28 NA CASSTLPTDSYEQYF
TRBV27 once CASSLLGTRGRDGSQFF
TRBV4-1 NA CASSQGQGLYEQYF
TRBV27 NA CASSLRSSAYEQYF
TRBV5-6 NA CASSWTGLNTEAFF
TRBV2 NA CASSEDGAGKGDYEQYF
TRBV4-1 few CASSQVIRTGHNQPQHF
TRBV6-1 once CASSVRGERNQPQHF
TRBV27 NA CASSFSRGPRNYEQYF
TRBV7-3 NA CASSLAPAWTQYF
TRBV25-1 once CASRVTGLGTEAFF
TRBV2 NA CASSDPGPSNEKLFF
TRBV18 NA CASSPRFPGTGSYEQYF
TRBV28 NA CASSLNLGAETQYF
TRBV5-4 NA CASSNRGQGTYEQYF
TRBV9 NA CASSVTGWDPGELFF
TRBV25-1 NA CASRTGGVGEKLFF
TRBV2 NA CASSPRTSGNTGELFF
TRBV28 NA CASSLGYSPSNQPQHF
TRBV9 NA CASSAGQTSTNEKLFF
TRBV19 NA CASSINYAPDTQYF
TRBV5-1 NA CASRRRDTGETQYF
TRBV5-1 NA CASGMGGHEQYF
TRBV4-2 NA CASSQVAGIDTQYF